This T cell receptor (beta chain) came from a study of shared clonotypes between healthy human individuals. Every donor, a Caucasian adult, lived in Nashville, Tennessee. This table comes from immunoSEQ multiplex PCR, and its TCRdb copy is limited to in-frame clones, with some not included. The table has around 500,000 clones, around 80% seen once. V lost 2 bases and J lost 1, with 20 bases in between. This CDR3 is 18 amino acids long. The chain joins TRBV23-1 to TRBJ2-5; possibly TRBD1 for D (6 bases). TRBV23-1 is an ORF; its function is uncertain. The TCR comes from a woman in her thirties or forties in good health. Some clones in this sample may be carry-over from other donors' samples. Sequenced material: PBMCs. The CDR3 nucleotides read TGCGCCAGCAGTCAACCGGACGGGTTGGGGGCCCTCCAAGAGACCCAGTACTTC. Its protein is CASSQPDGLGALQETQYF.